The TCR beta chain under discussion was sequenced for a study of long-term antiretroviral therapy in people with HIV. Clinicians in the United States treated all participants with HIV. Specimens held roughly 0.9-10 million cryopreserved PBMC prior to DNA extraction. Comment on this clone: The target antigen is unknown.

General study findings and limits: Increased diversity was seen after ART, yet it remained lower than in transplant donor controls. ART adherence, viral resistance and therapy changes were undocumented.

Researchers ran immunoSEQ v3.0 at survey level. The assay was immunoSEQ multiplex PCR, and TCRdb's table has in-frame clones only and misses some. The data contain over 30,000 clones, 95% to 98% of them singletons. The V gene's germline CDR1 is MNHEY and CDR2 SVGAGI. V shed 5 bases and J shed 1 base, with 8 bases lying between them. The CDR3 is 13 amino acids. The chain joins TRBV6-5 to TRBJ1-2; no definite D call. The sequence came from a man between 25 and 39 years old with HIV. This material consisted of unsorted PBMCs, taken 6.9 years after starting antiretroviral therapy. The CDR3 coding sequence is TGTGCCAGCAGTCGAAGCGGTAACTATGGCTACACCTTC. It is translated as CASSRSGNYGYTF.